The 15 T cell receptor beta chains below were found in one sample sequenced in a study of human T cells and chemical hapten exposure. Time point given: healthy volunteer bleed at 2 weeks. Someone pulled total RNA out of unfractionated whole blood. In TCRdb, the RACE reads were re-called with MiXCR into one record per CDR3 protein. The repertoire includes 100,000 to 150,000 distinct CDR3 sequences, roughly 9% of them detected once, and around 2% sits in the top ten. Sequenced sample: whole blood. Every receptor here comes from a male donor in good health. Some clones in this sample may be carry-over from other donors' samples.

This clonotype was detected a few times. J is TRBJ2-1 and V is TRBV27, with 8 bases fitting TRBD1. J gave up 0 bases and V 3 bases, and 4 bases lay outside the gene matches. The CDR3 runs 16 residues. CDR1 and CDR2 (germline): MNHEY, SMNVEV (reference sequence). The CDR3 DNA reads TGTGCCAGCAGTTTTCGGACAGGGAGCTCCTACAATGAGCAGTTCTTC. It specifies CASSFRTGSSYNEQFF.

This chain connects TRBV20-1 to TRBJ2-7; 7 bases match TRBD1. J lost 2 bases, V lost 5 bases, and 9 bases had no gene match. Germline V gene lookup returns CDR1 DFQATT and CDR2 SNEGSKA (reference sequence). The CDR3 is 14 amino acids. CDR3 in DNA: TGCAGTGCTCAAGACAGGGCAACCCCCTACGAGCAGTACTTC. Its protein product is CSAQDRATPYEQYF.

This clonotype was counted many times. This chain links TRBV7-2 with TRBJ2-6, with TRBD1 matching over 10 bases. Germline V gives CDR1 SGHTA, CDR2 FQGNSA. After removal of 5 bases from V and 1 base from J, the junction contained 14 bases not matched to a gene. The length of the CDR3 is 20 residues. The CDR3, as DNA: TGTGCCAGCAGCCCGCTACAGTGGGACAGGGGCCGATCTGGGGCCAACGTCCTGACTTTC. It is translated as CASSPLQWDRGRSGANVLTF.

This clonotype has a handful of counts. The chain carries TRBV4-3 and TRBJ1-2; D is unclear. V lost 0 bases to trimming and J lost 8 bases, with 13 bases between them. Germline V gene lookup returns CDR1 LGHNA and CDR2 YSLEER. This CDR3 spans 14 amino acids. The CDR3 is CASSQEEGFLGYTF. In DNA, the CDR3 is TGCGCCAGCAGCCAAGAAGAGGGATTCTTAGGCTACACCTTC.

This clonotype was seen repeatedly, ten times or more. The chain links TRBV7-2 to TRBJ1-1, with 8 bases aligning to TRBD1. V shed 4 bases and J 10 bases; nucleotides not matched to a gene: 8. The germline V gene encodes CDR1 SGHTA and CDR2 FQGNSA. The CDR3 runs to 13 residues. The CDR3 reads CASSSGQGIRAFF. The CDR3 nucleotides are TGTGCCAGCAGCTCAGGACAGGGTATTCGAGCTTTCTTT.

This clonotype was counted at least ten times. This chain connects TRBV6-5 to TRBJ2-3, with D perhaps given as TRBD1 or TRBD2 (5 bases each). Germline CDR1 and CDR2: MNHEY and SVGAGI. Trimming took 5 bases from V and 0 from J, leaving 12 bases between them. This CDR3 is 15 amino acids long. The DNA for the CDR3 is TGTGCCAGCAGTCTCCTGAGGGGTAGCACAGATACGCAGTATTTT. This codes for CASSLLRGSTDTQYF.

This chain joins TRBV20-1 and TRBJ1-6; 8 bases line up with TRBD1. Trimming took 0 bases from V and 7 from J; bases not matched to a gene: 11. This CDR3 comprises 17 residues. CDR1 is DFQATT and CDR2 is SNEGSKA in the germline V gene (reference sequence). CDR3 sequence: CSARDSKGGQENSPLHF. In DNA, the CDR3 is TGCAGTGCTAGAGATAGCAAAGGGGGACAGGAGAATTCACCCCTCCACTTT.

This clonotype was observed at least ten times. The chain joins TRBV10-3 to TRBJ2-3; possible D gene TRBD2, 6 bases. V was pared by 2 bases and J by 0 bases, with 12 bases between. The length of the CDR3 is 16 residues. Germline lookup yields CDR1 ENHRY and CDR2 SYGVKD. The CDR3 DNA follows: TGTGCCATCAGTGAGGTGGGAGGCCTTAGCACAGATACGCAGTATTTT. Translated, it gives CAISEVGGLSTDTQYF.

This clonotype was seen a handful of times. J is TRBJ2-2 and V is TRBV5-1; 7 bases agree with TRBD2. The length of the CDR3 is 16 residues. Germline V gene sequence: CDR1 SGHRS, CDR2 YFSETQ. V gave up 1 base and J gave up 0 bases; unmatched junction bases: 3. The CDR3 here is CASSLTSESNTGELFF. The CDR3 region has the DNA TGCGCCAGCAGCTTGACTAGCGAATCGAACACCGGGGAGCTGTTTTTT.

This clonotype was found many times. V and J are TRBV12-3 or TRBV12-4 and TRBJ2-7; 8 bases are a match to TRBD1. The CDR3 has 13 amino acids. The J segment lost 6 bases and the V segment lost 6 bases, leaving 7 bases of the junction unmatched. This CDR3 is CASSFDRGGEQYF. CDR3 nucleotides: TGTGCCAGCAGCTTTGACAGGGGTGGCGAGCAGTACTTC.

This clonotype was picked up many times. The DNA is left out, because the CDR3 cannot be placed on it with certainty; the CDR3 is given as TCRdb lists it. CDR3 residues: CISVSEVDRGNNSPLHF. This chain connects TRBV7-5 to TRBJ1-6; the tabulated D call, TRBD1, remains unverified against the DNA. TRBV7-5 is a recognized pseudogene. The CDR3 length equals 17 residues, ends included.

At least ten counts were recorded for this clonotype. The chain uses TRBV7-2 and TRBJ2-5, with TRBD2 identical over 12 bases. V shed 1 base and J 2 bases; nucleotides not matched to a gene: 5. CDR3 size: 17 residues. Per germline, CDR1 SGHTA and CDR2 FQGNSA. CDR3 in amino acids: CASSLVASGRGQETQYF. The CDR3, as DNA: TGTGCCAGCAGCTTAGTGGCTAGCGGGAGGGGACAAGAGACCCAGTACTTC. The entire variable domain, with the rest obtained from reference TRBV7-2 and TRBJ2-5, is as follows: GAGVSQSPSNKVTEKGKDVELRCDPISGHTALYWYRQSLGQGLEFLIYFQGNSAPDKSGLPSDRFSAERTGGSVSTLTIQRTQQEDSAVYLCASSLVASGRGQETQYFGPGTRLLVL.

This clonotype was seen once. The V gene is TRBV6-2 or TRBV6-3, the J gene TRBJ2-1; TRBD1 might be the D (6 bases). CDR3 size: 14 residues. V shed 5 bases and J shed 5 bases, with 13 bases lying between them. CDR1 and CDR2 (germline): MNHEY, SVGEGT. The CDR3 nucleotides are TGTGCCAGCAGTCGCCTGGACAGTAACAATGAGCAGTTCTTC. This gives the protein CASSRLDSNNEQFF.

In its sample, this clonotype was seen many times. The CDR3, as DNA: TGTGCCAGCAATAGTCTAGCGGGGCCTACAGATACGCAGTATTTT. This codes for CASNSLAGPTDTQYF. The J gene is TRBJ2-3, the V gene TRBV27; 9 bases are a match to TRBD2. The trim removed 7 bases at V and 3 bases at J, leaving 8 bases unmatched. CDR3 length: 15 amino acids. Germline V gene sequence: CDR1 MNHEY, CDR2 SMNVEV (reference sequence).

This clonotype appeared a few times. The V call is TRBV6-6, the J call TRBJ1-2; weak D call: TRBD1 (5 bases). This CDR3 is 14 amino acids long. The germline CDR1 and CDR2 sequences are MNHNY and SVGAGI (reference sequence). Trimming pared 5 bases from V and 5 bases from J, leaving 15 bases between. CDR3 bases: TGTGCCAGCAGTGAGGAGGCCGGGGCATATGGCTACACCTTC. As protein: CASSEEAGAYGYTF.